The present T cell receptor beta chain was sequenced within a study of control samples from healthy donors and cancer patients. TCRdb keeps only in-frame clones here, not all; method: immunoSEQ multiplex PCR. The sample holds 85,000 to 100,000 clones; 90% to 95% are singletons and the top ten take about 7.3%. Germline V gene sequence: CDR1 MDHEN, CDR2 SYDVKM. Trimming shortened V by 5 bases and J by 2 bases, and 22 bases separated the two germline ends. CDR3 length: 17 amino acids. The rearrangement joins TRBV28 to TRBJ2-7, with a tentative D call TRBD2 (5 bases). The clonotype originates from a man younger than 35 in good health. Sequenced material: blood. The CDR3 loop is CASSPYRVGNEPYEQYF. The CDR3 region has the DNA TGTGCCAGCAGTCCCTACCGCGTCGGGAATGAACCCTACGAGCAGTACTTC.